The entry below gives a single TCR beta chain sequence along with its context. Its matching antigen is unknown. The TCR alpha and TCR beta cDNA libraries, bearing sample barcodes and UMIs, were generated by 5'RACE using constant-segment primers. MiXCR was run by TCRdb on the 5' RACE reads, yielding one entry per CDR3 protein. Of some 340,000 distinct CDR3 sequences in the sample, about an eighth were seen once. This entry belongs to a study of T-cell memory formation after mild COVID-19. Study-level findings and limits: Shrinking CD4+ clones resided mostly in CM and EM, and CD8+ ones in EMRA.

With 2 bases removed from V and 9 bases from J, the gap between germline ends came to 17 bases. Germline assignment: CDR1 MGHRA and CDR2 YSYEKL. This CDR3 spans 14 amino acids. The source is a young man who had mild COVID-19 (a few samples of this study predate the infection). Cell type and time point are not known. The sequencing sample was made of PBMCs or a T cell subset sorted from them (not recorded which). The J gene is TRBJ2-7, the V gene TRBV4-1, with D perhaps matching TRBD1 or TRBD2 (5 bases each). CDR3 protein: CASSQFRTGPRQYF. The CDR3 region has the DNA TGCGCCAGCAGCCAATTCCGTACGGGACCTCGGCAGTACTTC.